Listed below are T cell receptor beta chains from one sample, sequenced in a study of brain metastases from non-small cell lung cancer. Some clones are missing from TCRdb's copy, which holds only in-frame ones; the method was immunoSEQ multiplex PCR. The table shows about 2,100 clones, with roughly 86% occurring only once. The specimen sequenced was primary lung tumor tissue. All receptors derive from a donor aged 40 or older with non-small cell lung cancer. CDR3s include the opening cysteine and the closing phenylalanine or tryptophan. A D gene is named only where the DNA matches it firmly. A clone size is listed for some rows: how often the clone was seen (once, few, many), or a class if it is expanded.

j_call: TRBJ2-5; v_call: TRBV9; d_call: TRBD2; clone_size: once; cdr3_aa: CASSLGTSGRGETQYF; cdr3_nt: TGTGCCAGCAGCCTAGGGACTAGCGGGAGAGGGGAGACCCAGTACTTC
j_call: TRBJ1-1; v_call: TRBV5-1; d_call: TRBD1; clone_size: NA; cdr3_aa: CASSAQGAGGTEAFF; cdr3_nt: TGCGCCAGCAGCGCCCAGGGGGCGGGGGGCACTGAAGCTTTCTTT
j_call: TRBJ2-5; v_call: TRBV6-2/TRBV6-3; d_call: NA; clone_size: few; cdr3_aa: CASSHQGQETQYF; cdr3_nt: TGTGCCAGCAGCCACCAGGGGCAAGAGACCCAGTACTTC
j_call: TRBJ2-3; v_call: TRBV27; d_call: NA; clone_size: NA; cdr3_aa: CASSFQVPTDTQYF; cdr3_nt: TGTGCCAGCAGTTTTCAAGTCCCCACAGATACGCAGTATTTT
j_call: TRBJ1-2; v_call: TRBV28; d_call: NA; clone_size: NA; cdr3_aa: CASKFQGSGYTF; cdr3_nt: TGTGCCAGCAAATTCCAAGGAAGCGGCTACACCTTC
j_call: TRBJ1-2; v_call: TRBV20-1; d_call: NA; clone_size: NA; cdr3_aa: CSASLRYGYTF; cdr3_nt: TGCAGTGCTAGCTTACGGTATGGCTACACCTTC
j_call: TRBJ1-6; v_call: TRBV7-8; d_call: NA; clone_size: NA; cdr3_aa: CASSQGTDSPLHF; cdr3_nt: TGTGCCAGCAGCCAAGGTACAGATTCACCCCTCCACTTT
j_call: TRBJ1-2; v_call: TRBV28; d_call: NA; clone_size: few; cdr3_aa: CASSWDSWGYGYTF; cdr3_nt: TGTGCCAGCAGTTGGGACTCCTGGGGGTATGGCTACACCTTC
j_call: TRBJ2-7; v_call: TRBV6-5; d_call: TRBD1; clone_size: NA; cdr3_aa: CAAGDRASYEQYF; cdr3_nt: TGTGCCGCAGGGGACAGGGCCTCCTACGAGCAGTACTTC